Below, one TCR beta chain is given with its context. Trimming took off 1 base at V and 2 bases at J, with 6 bases between the two ends. The CDR3 is 14 residues long. The V gene's germline CDR1 is SGHTA and CDR2 FQGNSA. Original processing methods: Using reference gene primer amplification, nucleated cell counts were estimated. Sequenced by immunoSEQ multiplex PCR; TCRdb stores in-frame clones only, minus some. V, J and clone size are taken as reported in that table, and D and trimming were inferred from the DNA itself. This sample has 25,000 to 30,000 clones; roughly nine tenths occur once, and the top ten carry about 3.2%. The entry originates in a study of blood T cell repertoires in COVID-19. Across the whole study: Acute and convalescent COVID-19 samples came from the United States, Italy and Spain. PBMCs, B-cell-depleted T cells, or T cells were the source of the cDNA or gDNA that made up the material.

Material: peripheral blood. The clonotype comes from a human donor in a cohort sampled during active COVID-19. This chain links TRBV7-2 with TRBJ1-5, with D uncertain. The CDR3: CASSLGRGNQPQHF. CDR3 DNA sequence: TGTGCCAGCAGCTTAGGGCGGGGCAATCAGCCCCAGCATTTT.